The rows below give T cell receptor beta chains drawn from one sample of a study of graft-versus-host responses after intestinal transplantation. Here immunoSEQ multiplex PCR was the method, and the copy in TCRdb shows in-frame clones only, minus some. Counted here are roughly 110,000 clones, 85% to 95% occurring once; the ten biggest clones make up approximately 1%. Antigens of these TCRs are unknown. The material was unstimulated CD8+ T cells sorted from spleen or lymph node cells, obtained before transplant. The receptors were gathered from a human donor who was the organ donor for an intestinal transplant. CDR3s include the opening cysteine and the closing phenylalanine or tryptophan. The D gene is left open where the match is weak. Some rows mark clone size as missing; the rest say once, few, many or name a class of expanded clone.

v_gene	abundance	d_gene	j_gene	CDR3aa	CDR3nt
TRBV7-8	once	TRBD2	TRBJ2-3	CASSSRLAGSTDTQYF	TGTGCCAGCAGCTCACGATTAGCGGGTAGCACAGATACGCAGTATTTT
TRBV5-4	once	-	TRBJ2-3	CASSLEAGVADTQYF	TGTGCCAGCAGCTTGGAGGCAGGGGTGGCAGATACGCAGTATTTT
TRBV7-9	-	TRBD2	TRBJ2-7	CASSLTLAGAREQYF	TGTGCCAGCAGCTTAACTTTAGCGGGAGCGCGGGAGCAGTACTTC
TRBV19	-	-	TRBJ1-1	CASSIGAVEAFF	TGTGCCAGTAGTATAGGAGCAGTTGAAGCTTTCTTT
TRBV6-1	-	-	TRBJ1-2	CASTFNLDGYTF	TGTGCCAGCACCTTCAACCTAGATGGCTACACCTTC
TRBV6-1	-	-	TRBJ2-1	CASSEYGSSYNEQFF	TGTGCCAGCAGTGAATACGGGAGCTCCTACAATGAGCAGTTCTTC
TRBV4-3	-	-	TRBJ2-1	CASSLGVAPYNEQFF	TGCGCCAGCAGCCTAGGAGTAGCACCGTACAATGAGCAGTTCTTC
TRBV5-1	-	TRBD1	TRBJ2-5	CASSPTGTETQYF	TGCGCCAGCAGCCCGACAGGGACAGAGACCCAGTACTTC
TRBV7-2	-	-	TRBJ2-7	CASSLVSRFAYEQYF	TGTGCCAGCAGCTTAGTGAGCAGGTTTGCCTACGAGCAGTACTTC
TRBV27	-	TRBD2	TRBJ2-1	CASALAGGINEQFF	TGTGCCAGCGCTTTAGCGGGAGGGATCAATGAGCAGTTCTTC
TRBV7-9	-	-	TRBJ1-2	CASSIDSGPVGYTF	TGTGCCAGCAGCATCGACTCGGGACCAGTAGGCTACACCTTC
TRBV4-1	-	-	TRBJ2-2	CASSQVTGGVNTGELFF	TGCGCCAGCAGCCAAGTTACAGGAGGAGTGAACACCGGGGAGCTGTTTTTT
TRBV7-9	-	-	TRBJ2-5	CASSLAETQYF	TGTGCCAGCAGCTTAGCGGAGACCCAGTACTTC
TRBV6-5	-	TRBD2	TRBJ2-7	CASSYSWRGDAYEQYF	TGTGCCAGCAGTTACTCCTGGCGGGGGGACGCCTACGAGCAGTACTTC
TRBV28	-	-	TRBJ1-3	CASSPDSGAGNTIYF	TGTGCCAGCAGCCCTGACAGCGGCGCGGGAAACACCATATATTTT
TRBV5-1	-	-	TRBJ2-7	CASSSSYEQYF	TGCGCCAGCAGCTCTAGCTACGAGCAGTACTTC
TRBV21-1	-	-	TRBJ1-5	CARRGPHQPQHF	TGTGCCAGGAGGGGGCCCCATCAGCCCCAGCATTTT
TRBV4-3	-	-	TRBJ2-1	CASSQDSLYNEQFF	TGCGCCAGCAGCCAAGACTCCCTCTACAATGAGCAGTTCTTC
TRBV4-1	-	TRBD2	TRBJ2-7	CASSQKQGLAGGSSYEQYF	TGCGCCAGCAGCCAAAAACAAGGACTAGCGGGAGGAAGCTCCTACGAGCAGTACTTC
TRBV4-1	-	TRBD2	TRBJ2-4	CASSQQLAILAKNIQYF	TGCGCCAGCAGCCAACAACTAGCGATATTAGCCAAAAACATTCAGTACTTC
TRBV9	once	TRBD1	TRBJ1-2	CASSGDRGLFYGYTF	TGTGCCAGCAGCGGAGACAGGGGGTTGTTCTATGGCTACACCTTC
TRBV12-1	-	-	TRBJ2-1	CASSNTSVSYNEQFF	TGTGCCAGCAGCAATACTAGCGTGTCATACAATGAGCAGTTCTTC
TRBV4-2	-	-	TRBJ1-5	CASSQEGGDFNQPQHF	TGTGCCAGCAGCCAAGAGGGGGGAGATTTCAATCAGCCCCAGCATTTT
TRBV4-1	-	-	TRBJ1-1	CACRGENTEAFF	TGCGCCTGTAGGGGGGAGAACACTGAAGCTTTCTTT
TRBV7-9	-	TRBD2	TRBJ2-7	CASSRGGRTYEQYF	TGTGCCAGCAGCCGCGGCGGGAGGACCTACGAGCAGTACTTC
TRBV30	-	-	TRBJ1-1	CAWSAGHQNTEAFF	TGTGCCTGGAGTGCGGGACACCAGAACACTGAAGCTTTCTTT
TRBV6-5	-	TRBD2	TRBJ2-7	CASSYAGLAGDEQYF	TGTGCCAGCAGTTACGCGGGACTAGCGGGAGACGAGCAGTACTTC
TRBV7-2	-	-	TRBJ2-7	CASSLVPTHEQYF	TGTGCCAGCAGCTTAGTACCTACTCACGAGCAGTACTTC
TRBV23-1	once	TRBD1	TRBJ2-6	CASSHEDRCNSGANVLTF	TGCGCCAGCAGTCACGAGGACAGGTGCAACTCTGGGGCCAACGTCCTGACTTTC
TRBV19	-	TRBD2	TRBJ2-1	CASTGTSGRNEQFF	TGTGCCAGTACCGGGACTAGCGGGAGGAATGAGCAGTTCTTC
TRBV4-1	-	-	TRBJ2-5	CASSPGLTRAGLTDRQYF	TGCGCCAGCAGCCCTGGACTAACCCGCGCCGGCTTAACTGATCGGCAGTACTTC
TRBV27	-	-	TRBJ2-7	CASSLTGSTYEQYF	TGTGCCAGCAGTTTAACAGGCTCCACCTACGAGCAGTACTTC
TRBV4-1	-	-	TRBJ2-2	CASSPRETGELFF	TGCGCCAGCAGCCCCAGGGAGACCGGGGAGCTGTTTTTT
TRBV27	-	TRBD1	TRBJ2-7	CASSFWQGDEQYF	TGTGCCAGCAGTTTTTGGCAGGGGGACGAGCAGTACTTC
TRBV6-5	few	-	TRBJ2-2	CASSYGLNTGELFF	TGTGCCAGCAGTTACGGACTTAACACCGGGGAGCTGTTTTTT
TRBV4-1	-	-	TRBJ1-4	CASSQLSGDTNEKLFF	TGCGCCAGCAGCCAACTATCAGGGGATACTAATGAAAAACTGTTTTTT
TRBV9	-	-	TRBJ1-2	CASSDGQSYGYTF	TGTGCCAGCAGTGACGGACAGAGCTATGGCTACACCTTC
TRBV7-9	-	-	TRBJ1-3	CASSLPEMGNTIYF	TGTGCCAGCAGCTTGCCAGAGATGGGAAACACCATATATTTT
TRBV18	once	-	TRBJ2-7	CASSPRGRWGVNREQYF	TGTGCCAGCTCACCACGGGGTAGGTGGGGAGTGAATCGGGAGCAGTACTTC
TRBV4-1	-	-	TRBJ2-7	CASSLGPKHRPYEQYF	TGCGCCAGCAGCCTTGGACCAAAACACCGACCCTACGAGCAGTACTTC
TRBV4-1	-	-	TRBJ2-7	CASSQVGAGWVPTYEQYF	TGCGCCAGCAGCCAAGTAGGGGCAGGGTGGGTCCCCACCTACGAGCAGTACTTC
TRBV27	-	-	TRBJ2-7	CASRNEQYF	TGTGCCAGCAGGAACGAGCAGTACTTC
TRBV14	-	-	TRBJ1-2	CASSQSTGLYGYTF	TGTGCCAGCAGCCAGTCGACGGGCCTGTATGGCTACACCTTC
TRBV5-6	-	-	TRBJ2-7	CASSPGASYEQYF	TGTGCCAGCAGCCCGGGAGCCTCCTACGAGCAGTACTTC
TRBV10-3	-	-	TRBJ2-1	CAISESSNEQFF	TGTGCCATCAGTGAGTCTAGCAATGAGCAGTTCTTC
TRBV10-1	few	-	TRBJ2-7	CASSGAGTDYEQYF	TGCGCCAGCAGTGGGGCAGGGACCGACTACGAGCAGTACTTC
TRBV7-8	-	-	TRBJ2-5	CASSLDWQQETQYF	TGTGCCAGCAGCTTAGATTGGCAACAAGAGACCCAGTACTTC
TRBV6-5	once	TRBD2	TRBJ2-1	CASTSGGRGYNEQFF	TGTGCCAGCACCTCGGGAGGGCGGGGTTACAATGAGCAGTTCTTC
TRBV7-3	-	-	TRBJ2-5	CASSSNTGYQETQYF	TGTGCCAGCAGCTCCAATACAGGGTACCAAGAGACCCAGTACTTC